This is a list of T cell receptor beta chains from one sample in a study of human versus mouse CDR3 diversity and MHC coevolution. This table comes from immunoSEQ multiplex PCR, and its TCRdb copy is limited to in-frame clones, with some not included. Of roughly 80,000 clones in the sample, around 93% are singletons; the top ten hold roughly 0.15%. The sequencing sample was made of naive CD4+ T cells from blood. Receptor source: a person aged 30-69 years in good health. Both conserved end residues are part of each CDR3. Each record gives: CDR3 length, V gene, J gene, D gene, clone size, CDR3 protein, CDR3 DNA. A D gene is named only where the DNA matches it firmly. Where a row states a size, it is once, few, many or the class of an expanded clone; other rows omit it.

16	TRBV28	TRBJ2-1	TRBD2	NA	CASTRGRGGRYNEQFF	TGTGCCAGCACCCGGGGGCGGGGGGGCAGATACAATGAGCAGTTCTTC
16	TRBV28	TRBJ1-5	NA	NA	CASSSWDLYSNQPQHF	TGTGCCAGCAGTTCCTGGGACTTATATAGCAATCAGCCCCAGCATTTT
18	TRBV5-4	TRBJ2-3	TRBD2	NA	CASSPPPSWGLATDTQYF	TGTGCCAGCAGCCCCCCTCCCTCTTGGGGACTAGCAACAGATACGCAGTATTTT
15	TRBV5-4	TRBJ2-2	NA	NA	CASRGGHLNTGELFF	TGTGCCAGCAGGGGGGGGCACCTGAACACCGGGGAGCTGTTTTTT
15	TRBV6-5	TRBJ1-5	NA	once	CASSTRRGGYQPQHF	TGTGCCAGCAGTACCCGTCGGGGGGGATACCAGCCCCAGCATTTT
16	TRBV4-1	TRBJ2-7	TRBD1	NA	CASSLIPGQAWDEQYF	TGCGCCAGCAGCCTTATTCCGGGACAGGCGTGGGACGAGCAGTACTTC
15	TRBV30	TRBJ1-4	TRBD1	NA	CAWSPGQGSAEKLFF	TGTGCCTGGAGCCCGGGACAGGGAAGTGCGGAAAAACTGTTTTTT
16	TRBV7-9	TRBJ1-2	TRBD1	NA	CASSLMIEGARDGYTF	TGTGCCAGCAGCTTAATGATAGAGGGGGCGCGTGATGGCTACACCTTC
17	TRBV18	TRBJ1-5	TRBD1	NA	CASSPPSAGGSNQPQHF	TGTGCCAGCTCACCACCATCGGCAGGGGGTAGCAATCAGCCCCAGCATTTT
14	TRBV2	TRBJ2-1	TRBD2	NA	CASRRTSGGNEQFF	TGTGCCAGCAGGCGGACTAGCGGGGGGAATGAGCAGTTCTTC
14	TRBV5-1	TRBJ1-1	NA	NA	CASSLGLRDTEAFF	TGCGCCAGCAGCTTGGGGTTACGGGACACTGAAGCTTTCTTT
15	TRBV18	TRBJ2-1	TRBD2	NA	CASSPPSGGYNEQFF	TGTGCCAGCTCACCACCGTCGGGAGGCTACAATGAGCAGTTCTTC
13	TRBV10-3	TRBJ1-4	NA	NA	CAAGQTDNEKLFF	TGTGCCGCAGGACAGACAGATAATGAAAAACTGTTTTTT
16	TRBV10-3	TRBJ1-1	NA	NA	CAISEVLGAASTEAFF	TGTGCCATCAGTGAGGTTTTGGGGGCAGCTTCCACTGAAGCTTTCTTT
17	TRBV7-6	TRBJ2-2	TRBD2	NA	CASSSTLLAGDTGELFF	TGTGCCAGCAGCTCCACCTTACTAGCGGGAGACACCGGGGAGCTGTTTTTT
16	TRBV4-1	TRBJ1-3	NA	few	CASSLQDSISGNTIYF	TGCGCCAGCAGCCTACAGGACAGTATCTCGGGAAACACCATATATTTT
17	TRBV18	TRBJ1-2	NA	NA	CASSPSGQVHGLYGYTF	TGTGCCAGCTCACCTTCCGGTCAGGTCCACGGACTCTATGGCTACACCTTC
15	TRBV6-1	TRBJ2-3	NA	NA	CASSDQPGYTDTQYF	TGTGCCAGCAGTGACCAGCCGGGGTACACAGATACGCAGTATTTT
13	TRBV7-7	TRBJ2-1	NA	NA	CASSLDRGNEQFF	TGTGCCAGCAGCTTGGACCGGGGCAATGAGCAGTTCTTC
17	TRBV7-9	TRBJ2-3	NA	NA	CASSLEPYESSTDTQYF	TGTGCCAGCAGCTTAGAGCCCTACGAATCTTCGACAGATACGCAGTATTTT
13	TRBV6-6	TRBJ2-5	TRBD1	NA	CASNQQGAETQYF	TGTGCCAGCAATCAACAGGGGGCCGAGACCCAGTACTTC
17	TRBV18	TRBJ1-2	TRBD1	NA	CASSRRLEDRGPHGYTF	TGTGCCAGCTCCCGACGACTAGAGGACAGGGGACCTCATGGCTACACCTTC
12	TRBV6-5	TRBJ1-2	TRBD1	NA	CASSSRDRGYTF	TGTGCCAGCAGCTCCCGGGACAGAGGCTACACCTTC
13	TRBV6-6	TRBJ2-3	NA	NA	CASSDIGTDTQYF	TGTGCCAGCAGCGACATCGGCACAGATACGCAGTATTTT
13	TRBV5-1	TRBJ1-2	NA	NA	CASSLEQGYGYTF	TGCGCCAGCAGCTTGGAACAGGGCTATGGCTACACCTTC
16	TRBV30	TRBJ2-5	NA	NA	CAWSGGWGQQRETQYF	TGTGCCTGGAGTGGTGGCTGGGGGCAGCAACGGGAGACCCAGTACTTC
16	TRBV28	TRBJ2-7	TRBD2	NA	CASPPPGLAGGLEQYF	TGTGCCAGCCCCCCTCCGGGACTAGCGGGGGGGCTCGAGCAGTACTTC
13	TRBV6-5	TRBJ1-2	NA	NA	CASSPPGAYGYTF	TGTGCCAGCAGTCCCCCAGGGGCTTATGGCTACACCTTC
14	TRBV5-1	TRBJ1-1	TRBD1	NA	CASSLSGGNTEAFF	TGCGCCAGCAGCTTGTCAGGGGGCAACACTGAAGCTTTCTTT
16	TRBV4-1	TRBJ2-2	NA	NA	CASSPTSGLNTGELFF	TGCGCCAGCAGCCCTACCTCTGGACTAAACACCGGGGAGCTGTTTTTT
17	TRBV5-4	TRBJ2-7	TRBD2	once	CASSGKGAGGPRYEQYF	TGTGCCAGCAGCGGAAAAGGAGCGGGAGGGCCCAGGTACGAGCAGTACTTC
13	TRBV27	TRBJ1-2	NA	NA	CASSFRGGYGYTF	TGTGCCAGCAGTTTTAGGGGAGGCTATGGCTACACCTTC
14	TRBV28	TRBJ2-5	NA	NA	CASSLPTVGGEQYF	TGTGCCAGCAGTTTACCCACGGTCGGAGGGGAGCAGTACTTC
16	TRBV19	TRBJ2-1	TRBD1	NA	CASRVNAGQGWNEQFF	TGTGCCAGTAGGGTAAATGCGGGACAGGGATGGAATGAGCAGTTCTTC
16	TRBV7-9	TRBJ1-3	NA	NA	CASSPGSSSSGNTIYF	TGTGCCAGCAGCCCAGGCTCCTCGAGCTCTGGAAACACCATATATTTT
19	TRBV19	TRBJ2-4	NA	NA	CASTLTFLPSLSAKNIQYF	TGTGCCAGTACCCTGACATTCCTCCCGTCCCTATCAGCCAAAAACATTCAGTACTTC
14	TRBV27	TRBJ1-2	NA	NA	CASSLRVGGDGYTF	TGTGCCAGCAGTTTAAGGGTCGGGGGAGATGGCTACACCTTC
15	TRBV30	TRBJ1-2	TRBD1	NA	CAWSVRAGGTDGYTF	TGTGCCTGGAGTGTACGGGCAGGGGGCACTGATGGCTACACCTTC
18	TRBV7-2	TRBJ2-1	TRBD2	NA	CASSARPSGGAGYNEQFF	TGTGCCAGCAGTGCAAGGCCTAGCGGGGGGGCAGGTTACAATGAGCAGTTCTTC
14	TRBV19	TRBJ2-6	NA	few	CASSSSSGANVLTF	TGTGCCAGTAGTAGTAGCTCTGGGGCCAACGTCCTGACTTTC
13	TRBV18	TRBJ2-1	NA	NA	CASSPREHNEQFF	TGTGCCAGCTCACCACGGGAGCACAATGAGCAGTTCTTC
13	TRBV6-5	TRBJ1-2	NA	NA	CASSYSRDLGYTF	TGTGCCAGCAGTTACTCTCGGGATTTGGGCTACACCTTC
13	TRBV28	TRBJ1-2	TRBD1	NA	CASSSGTGIGYTF	TGTGCCAGCAGTTCCGGGACAGGGATAGGCTACACCTTC
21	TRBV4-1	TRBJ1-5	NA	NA	CASSQDYAGRPIPNSNQPQHF	TGCGCCAGCAGCCAAGATTACGCGGGACGGCCTATTCCCAATAGCAATCAGCCCCAGCATTTT
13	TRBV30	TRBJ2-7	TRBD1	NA	CAWSTGGNYEQYF	TGTGCCTGGAGTACAGGGGGTAACTACGAGCAGTACTTC
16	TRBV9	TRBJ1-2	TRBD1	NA	CASSVGWTGENYGYTF	TGTGCCAGCAGCGTAGGCTGGACAGGCGAAAACTATGGCTACACCTTC
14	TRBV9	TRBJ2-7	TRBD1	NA	CASSGQGYSYEQYF	TGTGCCAGCAGTGGACAGGGCTACTCCTACGAGCAGTACTTC
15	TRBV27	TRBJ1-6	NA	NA	CASRPSGSGNSPLHF	TGTGCCAGCAGGCCATCCGGGTCTGGGAATTCACCCCTCCACTTT
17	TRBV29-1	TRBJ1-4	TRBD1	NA	CSVVGKPLQGDVEKLFF	TGCAGCGTTGTCGGGAAACCACTTCAGGGGGATGTTGAAAAACTGTTTTTT
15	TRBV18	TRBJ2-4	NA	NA	CASSRGPDRENIQYF	TGTGCCAGCTCACGGGGTCCGGACAGAGAAAACATTCAGTACTTC
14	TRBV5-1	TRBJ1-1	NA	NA	CASSFDFENTEAFF	TGCGCCAGCAGCTTTGACTTCGAGAACACTGAAGCTTTCTTT
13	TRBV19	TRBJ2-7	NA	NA	CASSIQRSREQYF	TGTGCCAGTAGTATACAACGCTCGAGGGAGCAGTACTTC
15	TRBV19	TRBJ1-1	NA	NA	CASSIRRASRFEAFF	TGTGCCAGTAGTATTAGGAGGGCCAGCCGATTTGAAGCTTTCTTT
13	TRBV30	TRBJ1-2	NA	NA	CAWSIQFNYGYTF	TGTGCCTGGAGTATACAGTTTAACTATGGCTACACCTTC
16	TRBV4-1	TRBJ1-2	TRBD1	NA	CASSHPGTGATQGYTF	TGCGCCAGCAGTCATCCCGGGACAGGGGCGACTCAAGGCTACACCTTC
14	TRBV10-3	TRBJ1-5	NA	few	CAISEQGGIQPQHF	TGTGCCATCAGTGAACAGGGTGGCATTCAGCCCCAGCATTTT
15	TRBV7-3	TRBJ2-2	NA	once	CASSFGGSNTGELFF	TGTGCCAGCAGCTTCGGCGGTTCGAACACCGGGGAGCTGTTTTTT